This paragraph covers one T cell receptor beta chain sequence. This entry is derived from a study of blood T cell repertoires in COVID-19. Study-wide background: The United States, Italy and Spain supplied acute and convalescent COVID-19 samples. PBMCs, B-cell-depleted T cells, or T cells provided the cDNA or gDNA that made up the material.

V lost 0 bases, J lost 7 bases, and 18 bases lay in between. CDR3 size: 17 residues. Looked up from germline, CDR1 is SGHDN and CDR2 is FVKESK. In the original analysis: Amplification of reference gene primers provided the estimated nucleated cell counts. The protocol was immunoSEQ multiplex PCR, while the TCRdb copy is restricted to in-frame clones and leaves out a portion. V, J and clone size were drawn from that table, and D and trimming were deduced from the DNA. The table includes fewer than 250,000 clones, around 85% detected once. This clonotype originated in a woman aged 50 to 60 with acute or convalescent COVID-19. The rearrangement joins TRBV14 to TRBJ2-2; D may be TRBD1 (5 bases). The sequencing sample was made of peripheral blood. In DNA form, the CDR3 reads TGTGCCAGCAGCCAAGAGGGTTGGCAGGGTAGGGTCGGGGAGCTGTTTTTT. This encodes CASSQEGWQGRVGELFF. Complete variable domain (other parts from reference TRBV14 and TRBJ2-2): EAGVTQFPSHSVIEKGQTVTLRCDPISGHDNLYWYRRVMGKEIKFLLHFVKESKQDESGMPNNRFLAERTGGTYSTLKVQPAELEDSGVYFCASSQEGWQGRVGELFFGEGSRLTVL.